The 25 T cell receptor beta chains below come from one sample, sequenced in a study of Ad26.COV2.S vaccination and SARS-CoV-2 variants. Profiling relied on immunoSEQ multiplex PCR, and the TCRdb table lists in-frame clones only, not all of them. This table has around 370,000 clones, about 91% appearing once. Specimen: peripheral blood, collected after recovery from COVID-19. These receptors all come from a human donor who had recovered from COVID-19.

This clone appeared once. The chain uses TRBV10-3 and TRBJ2-7; TRBD1 agrees at 10 bases. Germline values: CDR1 ENHRY, CDR2 SYGVKD. The length of the CDR3 is 13 residues. With 10 bases clipped from V and 5 bases from J, the junction kept 8 bases outside the gene matches. CDR3 residues: CASNRDRGDEQYF. The CDR3 region has the DNA TGTGCCAGTAACCGGGACAGGGGTGACGAGCAGTACTTC.

This clone was seen a single time. The chain carries TRBV6-5 and TRBJ2-7, with 7 nucleotides matching TRBD1. Germline V lookup: CDR1 MNHEY, CDR2 SVGAGI. The CDR3 spans 14 residues. The V gene end was trimmed by 6 bases and the J gene end by 2 bases; junction bases not matched to a gene: 7. CDR3 protein: CASSDEGAPYEQYF. Written as DNA, the CDR3 is TGTGCCAGCAGCGATGAGGGGGCCCCCTACGAGCAGTACTTC.

The chain is built from TRBV19 and TRBJ2-1; D is perhaps TRBD2 (7 bases). CDR1 is LNHDA, CDR2 SQIVND, per germline (reference sequence). The V and J ends lost 7 bases and 4 bases respectively, with 20 bases between them. The CDR3 contains 16 residues. CDR3 amino acids: CASNSKRGALYNEQFF. As DNA, the CDR3 is TGTGCCAGTAATTCAAAACGGGGGGCTCTGTACAATGAGCAGTTCTTC.

This chain connects TRBV5-4 to TRBJ2-1, with 11 bases fitting TRBD2. Germline V gene lookup returns CDR1 SGHNT and CDR2 YYREEE (reference sequence). Trimming at V came to 1 base and at J to 5 bases, leaving 2 bases not matched to a gene. The CDR3 sequence is 15 residues long. This chain's CDR3 is CASSLLAGGNNEQFF. CDR3 nucleotide sequence: TGTGCCAGCAGCTTGCTAGCGGGGGGAAACAATGAGCAGTTCTTC.

The chain is built from TRBV27 and TRBJ2-7; no clear D gene. The V end was cut by 5 bases, the J end by 0 bases, with 14 bases between. The CDR3 is 15 amino acids. Germline-derived CDR1 and CDR2 are MNHEY and SMNVEV (reference sequence). In nucleotides, the CDR3 is TGTGCCAGCAGTAAGATTGGTGACAACTCCTACGAGCAGTACTTC. Its translation: CASSKIGDNSYEQYF.

The chain combines TRBV5-1 with TRBJ2-3; the D call may be TRBD1 or TRBD2 (5 bases each). Germline CDR1 SGHRS, CDR2 YFSETQ. With 4 bases removed from V and 2 bases from J, the gap between germline ends came to 14 bases. The length of the CDR3 is 15 residues. The CDR3 here is CASSRGTANTDTQYF. In nucleotides, the CDR3 is TGCGCCAGCAGCCGAGGGACGGCCAACACAGATACGCAGTATTTT. The whole variable domain, filled in from reference TRBV5-1 and TRBJ2-3, reads KAGVTQTPRYLIKTRGQQVTLSCSPISGHRSVSWYQQTPGQGLQFLFEYFSETQRNKGNFPGRFSGRQFSNSRSEMNVSTLELGDSALYLCASSRGTANTDTQYFGPGTRLTVL.

The chain combines TRBV7-2 with TRBJ2-7, with 10 bases lining up with TRBD1. The CDR3 is made up of 16 amino acids. The germline CDR1 and CDR2 sequences are SGHTA and FQGNSA. Trimming at V came to 1 base and at J to 1 base, leaving 4 bases not matched to a gene. CDR3 amino acids: CASSLGGGQGSYEQYF. In nucleotides, the CDR3 is TGTGCCAGCAGCTTAGGGGGGGGACAGGGGTCCTACGAGCAGTACTTC.

This chain connects TRBV10-3 to TRBJ2-7, with 12 bases that match TRBD2. The J segment lost 3 bases and the V segment lost 4 bases, leaving 1 base of the junction unmatched. Germline V CDR1 and CDR2: ENHRY, SYGVKD. This CDR3 has 14 residues. DNA for the CDR3: TGTGCCATCAGTGGACTAGCGGGAGACTACGAGCAGTACTTC. As protein: CAISGLAGDYEQYF.

This chain connects TRBV15 to TRBJ1-4; the D is unclear. The V end was cut by 1 base, the J end by 0 bases, with 9 bases between. Germline loops: CDR1 LNHNV, CDR2 YYDKDF (reference sequence). The CDR3 has 16 residues. CDR3 protein: CATSRVSGATNEKLFF. CDR3 sequence (DNA): TGTGCCACCAGCAGAGTTTCGGGAGCAACTAATGAAAAACTGTTTTTT.

The rearrangement uses TRBV4-3 and TRBJ2-5; 9 nucleotides align to TRBD2. Germline CDR1 LGHNA, CDR2 YSLEER. The CDR3 is 17 amino acids. Trimming took 0 bases from V and 1 from J; bases not matched to a gene: 6. CDR3 loop: CASSQDLSGGAQETQYF. CDR3 DNA: TGCGCCAGCAGCCAAGACCTTAGCGGGGGTGCCCAAGAGACCCAGTACTTC.

The V and J genes are TRBV27 and TRBJ1-6, with 9 bases that match TRBD1. V lost 5 bases to trimming and J lost 7 bases; unmatched junction nucleotides: 9. Germline CDR1 reads MNHEY; CDR2 reads SMNVEV (reference sequence). CDR3 length: 16 amino acids. CDR3: CASSTPDRGKNSPLHF. The CDR3 DNA sequence: TGTGCCAGCAGTACCCCGGACAGGGGAAAGAATTCACCCCTCCACTTT.

This rearrangement joins TRBV6-6 to TRBJ2-3, with TRBD2 matching 7 bases. The trim removed 6 bases at V and 1 base at J, leaving 10 bases unmatched. Germline V gene lookup returns CDR1 MNHNY and CDR2 SVGAGI (reference sequence). CDR3 size: 16 residues. CDR3 in amino acids: CASSSSSSGGTDTQYF. CDR3 sequence (DNA): TGTGCCAGCAGCTCCTCTTCCAGCGGGGGCACAGATACGCAGTATTTT.

The genes are TRBV12-3 or TRBV12-4 and TRBJ2-1; the D gene is possibly TRBD2 (6 bases). V was cut by 7 bases and J by 6 bases, with 10 bases left in between. CDR3 length equals 12 residues. Written as DNA, the CDR3 is TGTGCCAGCACCTTGGGAGGCAATGAGCAGTTCTTC. It yields the protein CASTLGGNEQFF.

The chain uses TRBV5-4 and TRBJ2-1, with 7 positions matching TRBD2. V gave up 2 bases and J gave up 0 bases; unmatched junction bases: 14. In germline, CDR1 is SGHNT, CDR2 YYREEE (reference sequence). The CDR3 runs to 19 residues. CDR3 sequence reads: CASSFPTGGGLSSYNEQFF. CDR3 sequence (DNA): TGTGCCAGCAGCTTCCCTACCGGCGGGGGACTGAGCTCCTACAATGAGCAGTTCTTC.

This sequence joins TRBV15 and TRBJ1-2, with 8 bases identical to TRBD1. Germline CDR1 is LNHNV and CDR2 is YYDKDF (reference sequence). The CDR3 length is 15 residues. J gave up 3 bases and V 1 base, and 4 bases lay outside the gene matches. The CDR3 spells CATSRGTGSDYGYTF. The DNA for the CDR3 is TGTGCCACCAGCAGAGGGACAGGGTCCGACTATGGCTACACCTTC. Using reference TRBV15 and TRBJ1-2 for the parts outside the CDR3, the full variable domain is DAMVIQNPRYQVTQFGKPVTLSCSQTLNHNVMYWYQQKSSQAPKLLFHYYDKDFNNEADTPDNFQSRRPNTSFCFLDIRSPGLGDTAMYLCATSRGTGSDYGYTFGSGTRLTVV.

The chain combines TRBV6-5 with TRBJ1-5, with TRBD1 matching 7 bases. Germline loops: CDR1 MNHEY, CDR2 SVGAGI. The CDR3 totals 14 residues. After removal of 10 bases from V and 2 bases from J, the junction contained 8 bases not matched to a gene. CDR3 sequence reads: CATYRGGGNQPQHF. The DNA for the CDR3 is TGTGCCACCTACAGGGGAGGAGGCAATCAGCCCCAGCATTTT.

The chain is built from TRBV5-4 and TRBJ2-1; a possible D gene is TRBD1 (5 bases). CDR1 and CDR2 (germline): SGHNT, YYREEE (reference sequence). CDR3 length: 14 residues. Trimming removed 4 bases from V and 8 bases from J, with 16 bases in between. The CDR3 DNA reads as TGTGCCAGCAGCCGGGCTTCAACAGGTCATGAGCAGTTCTTC. Translated: CASSRASTGHEQFF. The full variable domain, in which reference TRBV5-4 and TRBJ2-1 provide the parts outside the CDR3, is ETGVTQSPTHLIKTRGQQVTLRCSSQSGHNTVSWYQQALGQGPQFIFQYYREEENGRGNFPPRFSGLQFPNYSSELNVNALELDDSALYLCASSRASTGHEQFFGPGTRLTVL.

The genes are TRBV9 and TRBJ2-7, with D unclear. Germline CDR1 is SGDLS and CDR2 is YYNGEE. V was trimmed by 4 bases and J by 1 base, leaving 15 bases between them. CDR3 length: 15 residues. The CDR3 protein is CASSPAPGPSYEQYF. In nucleotides, the CDR3 is TGTGCCAGCAGCCCCGCCCCAGGACCGTCCTACGAGCAGTACTTC.

The rearrangement links TRBV11-2 to TRBJ2-5, with 7 bases aligning to TRBD2. Germline V gene sequence: CDR1 SGHAT, CDR2 FQNNGV. The CDR3 length is 14 residues. The V gene end was trimmed by 3 bases and the J gene end by 4 bases; junction bases not matched to a gene: 5. The CDR3 loop is CASSFSGGGETQYF. The DNA of the CDR3 is TGTGCCAGCAGCTTCTCGGGCGGGGGAGAGACCCAGTACTTC.

This rearrangement joins TRBV14 to TRBJ2-7; 8 nucleotides match TRBD1. Trimming at V came to 2 bases and at J to 3 bases, leaving 3 bases not matched to a gene. The CDR3 extends over 14 amino acids. In germline, CDR1 is SGHDN, CDR2 FVKESK. The CDR3 region has the DNA TGTGCCAGCAGCCAATGGACAGGGAGCTACGAGCAGTACTTC. Protein: CASSQWTGSYEQYF.

This chain joins TRBV9 and TRBJ2-7; maybe TRBD1 (5 bases). CDR1 and CDR2 from the germline V gene are SGDLS and YYNGEE. Trimming left V 4 bases short and J 4 bases short, with 15 bases between. The CDR3 contains 14 residues. In DNA form, the CDR3 reads TGTGCCAGCAGCAACGGACATTCACCGTACGAGCAGTACTTC. Its translation is CASSNGHSPYEQYF.

V usage is TRBV5-6 and J usage is TRBJ1-6; possibly TRBD1 for D (5 bases). Germline CDR1 and CDR2: SGHDT and YYEEEE. The CDR3 totals 14 residues. Trimming pared 4 bases from V and 8 bases from J, leaving 13 bases between. CDR3: CASSLQGPYSPLHF. CDR3 nucleotides: TGTGCCAGCAGCCTCCAGGGTCCATATTCACCCCTCCACTTT.

The rearrangement uses TRBV7-2 and TRBJ2-7; maybe TRBD1 (6 bases). Germline V gene lookup returns CDR1 SGHTA and CDR2 FQGNSA. This CDR3 is built from 17 residues. V was clipped by 5 bases and J by 0 bases, with 20 bases between them. Here the CDR3 DNA reads TGTGCCAGCAGCCCCCGGACAGATTTCCGTAGCTCCTACGAGCAGTACTTC. Protein sequence: CASSPRTDFRSSYEQYF.

The chain has TRBV11-2 and TRBJ2-3; possibly TRBD2 for D (6 bases). This CDR3 spans 13 amino acids. The V end was cut by 8 bases, the J end by 2 bases, with 11 bases between. Germline CDR1 and CDR2: SGHAT and FQNNGV. The CDR3 is CASSGVLTDTQYF. The CDR3 DNA sequence: TGTGCCAGCTCGGGGGTCCTCACAGATACGCAGTATTTT.

The rearrangement joins TRBV29-1 to TRBJ1-1; tentatively, D is TRBD1 (6 bases). The V end was cut by 3 bases, the J end by 2 bases, with 13 bases between. The CDR3 extends over 14 amino acids. Germline loops: CDR1 SQVTM, CDR2 ANQGSEA. The CDR3, as DNA: TGCAGCGTTGAGGCCCGGACAGCAAACACTGAAGCTTTCTTT. Translation: CSVEARTANTEAFF.